A selection of T cell receptor beta chains follows, all from one sample in a study of cytotoxic CD8 clonotypes in ibrutinib-treated CLL. Method: immunoSEQ multiplex PCR; TCRdb's copy keeps in-frame clones and lacks some. The sample has around 50,000 clones, roughly three fifths seen once; the top ten hold approximately 28%. Sequencing used PBMCs, obtained after 24 months of ibrutinib treatment. These receptors came from a human donor with chronic lymphocytic leukemia. Both conserved end residues are part of each CDR3. The order of the fields is D gene, J gene, clone size, V gene, CDR3 length, CDR3 protein. The D gene is left open where the match is weak. Size values are once, few and many counts, or a class for expanded clones, and some rows have none.

D gene: -
J gene: TRBJ2-3
clone size: -
V gene: TRBV7-9
CDR3 length: 14
CDR3 protein: CASSGDGSGDTQYF

D gene: -
J gene: TRBJ2-5
clone size: -
V gene: TRBV7-8
CDR3 length: 14
CDR3 protein: CASSPGTNQETQYF

D gene: -
J gene: TRBJ2-3
clone size: -
V gene: TRBV19
CDR3 length: 14
CDR3 protein: CASSISVSTDTQYF

D gene: -
J gene: TRBJ2-3
clone size: once
V gene: TRBV6-1
CDR3 length: 14
CDR3 protein: CASHGARHEDTQYF

D gene: -
J gene: TRBJ1-2
clone size: -
V gene: TRBV6-5
CDR3 length: 12
CDR3 protein: CASRQDNYGYTF

D gene: TRBD1
J gene: TRBJ2-1
clone size: -
V gene: TRBV27
CDR3 length: 15
CDR3 protein: CASSRAGTALNEQFF

D gene: -
J gene: TRBJ1-1
clone size: -
V gene: TRBV6-1
CDR3 length: 14
CDR3 protein: CASSPAGRNTEAFF

D gene: -
J gene: TRBJ2-7
clone size: -
V gene: TRBV7-8
CDR3 length: 17
CDR3 protein: CASSLVFTGTPSYEQYF

D gene: -
J gene: TRBJ1-1
clone size: -
V gene: TRBV7-6
CDR3 length: 17
CDR3 protein: CASSLVSTGGQGTEAFF

D gene: -
J gene: TRBJ1-2
clone size: -
V gene: TRBV2
CDR3 length: 13
CDR3 protein: CASSGTARYGYTF

D gene: -
J gene: TRBJ1-1
clone size: -
V gene: TRBV7-2
CDR3 length: 14
CDR3 protein: CASSPGAANTEAFF

D gene: -
J gene: TRBJ1-1
clone size: -
V gene: TRBV6-1
CDR3 length: 13
CDR3 protein: CASSDAGVTEAFF

D gene: TRBD1
J gene: TRBJ1-2
clone size: -
V gene: TRBV5-1
CDR3 length: 14
CDR3 protein: CASSLGQGPAGYTF

D gene: TRBD1
J gene: TRBJ1-1
clone size: many
V gene: TRBV4-2
CDR3 length: 14
CDR3 protein: CASSPGTASDEAFF